The rows below give T cell receptor beta chains drawn from one sample of a study of T cells in Graves' hyperthyroidism and ophthalmopathy. TCRdb re-called the multiplex PCR reads through MiXCR, storing one row per CDR3 protein. The sample lists some 270,000 distinct CDR3 sequences, around 25% occurring once. Sequenced sample: blood. These receptors all come from a woman aged 40-49 years with Graves' ophthalmopathy. Both conserved end residues are part of each CDR3. The D gene is left open where the match is weak. Clone size is not always given. Where it is, it says once, few, many or a class for expanded clones.

many	TRBV28	13	TRBJ2-7	-	CASRVGISYEQYF	TGTGCCAGCAGAGTCGGGATATCCTACGAGCAGTACTTC
many	TRBV9	14	TRBJ1-2	-	CASSVASGTYGYTF	TGTGCCAGCAGCGTAGCCTCAGGGACCTATGGCTACACCTTC
-	TRBV12-3/TRBV12-4	14	TRBJ1-1	-	CASSFGSGGTEAFF	TGTGCCAGCAGTTTCGGTTCTGGAGGCACTGAAGCTTTCTTT
many	TRBV2	13	TRBJ2-7	TRBD1	CASETGGNYEQYF	TGTGCCAGTGAAACAGGGGGCAATTACGAGCAGTACTTC
many	TRBV9	19	TRBJ2-3	TRBD2	CASSVVGGSPLAGVDTQYF	TGTGCCAGCAGCGTAGTTGGAGGGAGTCCTTTAGCGGGAGTTGATACGCAGTATTTT
many	TRBV28	18	TRBJ2-7	-	CASSFSSGQGGTTCEQYF	TGTGCCAGCAGCTTTTCCTCTGGACAGGGTGGGACTACCTGCGAGCAGTACTTC
-	TRBV24-1	14	TRBJ2-5	TRBD1	CASSYPGGQETQYF	TGTGCCAGCAGTTACCCAGGGGGCCAAGAGACCCAGTACTTC
many	TRBV20-1	15	TRBJ2-5	TRBD2	CSARVAGVGQETQYF	TGCAGTGCTAGAGTAGCGGGAGTTGGGCAAGAGACCCAGTACTTC
many	TRBV12-3/TRBV12-4	17	TRBJ2-6	TRBD1	CASSLGTGRSGANVLTF	TGTGCCAGCAGTTTGGGGACAGGACGCTCTGGGGCCAACGTCCTGACTTTC
many	TRBV7-3	15	TRBJ1-2	-	CASRERVGSTYGYTF	TGTGCCAGCCGCGAAAGGGTGGGCAGTACCTATGGCTACACCTTC
few	TRBV2	13	TRBJ2-7	TRBD2	CASMGGGPYEQYF	TGTGCCAGCATGGGCGGGGGGCCCTACGAGCAGTACTTC
-	TRBV12-3/TRBV12-4	14	TRBJ1-3	-	CASSLRGTGNTIYF	TGTGCCAGCAGTTTGAGGGGTACTGGAAACACCATATATTTT
-	TRBV6-1	15	TRBJ1-2	-	CASRDPSTLLYGYTF	TGTGCCAGCAGAGACCCCTCTACTTTGCTCTATGGCTACACCTTC
many	TRBV5-1	14	TRBJ2-7	-	CASSLALGTYEQYF	TGCGCCAGCAGCTTGGCCCTAGGGACCTACGAGCAGTACTTC
many	TRBV28	14	TRBJ1-3	-	CASSNTGLGNTIYF	TGTGCCAGCAGCAATACAGGGCTCGGAAACACCATATATTTT
-	TRBV6-1	16	TRBJ1-1	-	CASSELAAGGNTEAFF	TGTGCCAGCAGTGAATTGGCGGCCGGGGGGAACACTGAAGCTTTCTTT
many	TRBV27	15	TRBJ2-7	TRBD2	CASSLGGTGSYEQYF	TGTGCCAGCAGTCTCGGGGGGACGGGCTCCTACGAGCAGTACTTC
many	TRBV19	15	TRBJ2-7	TRBD2	CASSIVGLGLDEQYF	TGTGCCAGTAGTATAGTTGGACTAGGACTTGACGAGCAGTACTTC
many	TRBV9	13	TRBJ2-5	TRBD2	CASSKAGEETQYF	TGTGCCAGCAGCAAAGCGGGAGAAGAGACCCAGTACTTC
many	TRBV5-1	14	TRBJ2-2	-	CASSLAGTDGELFF	TGCGCCAGCAGCTTAGCCGGGACGGACGGGGAGCTGTTTTTT
many	TRBV28	14	TRBJ2-7	-	CASSLSGSGYEQYF	TGTGCCAGCAGTTTATCAGGGTCAGGCTACGAGCAGTACTTC
many	TRBV27	16	TRBJ2-2	TRBD2	CASSFSGRAGNGELFF	TGTGCCAGCAGTTTTAGCGGGAGGGCCGGGAACGGGGAGCTGTTTTTT
many	TRBV30	11	TRBJ2-7	-	CAWGAVYEQYF	TGTGCCTGGGGGGCGGTATACGAGCAGTACTTC
-	TRBV28	15	TRBJ1-2	-	CASSSFDRGAKGYTF	TGTGCCAGCAGTTCCTTTGATCGGGGGGCCAAGGGCTACACCTTC
many	TRBV10-3	12	TRBJ1-3	-	CAIQSSGNTIYF	TGTGCCATCCAGAGCTCTGGAAACACCATATATTTT
few	TRBV11-2	18	TRBJ2-6	TRBD2	CASSFILAGASGANVLTF	TGTGCCAGCAGCTTCATCCTAGCGGGGGCTTCTGGGGCCAACGTCCTGACTTTC
many	TRBV2	12	TRBJ2-5	-	CASSPQVLTQYF	TGTGCCAGCAGTCCGCAGGTCTTGACCCAGTACTTC
many	TRBV7-8	16	TRBJ2-7	TRBD2	CASSLRSSGDSYEQYF	TGTGCCAGCAGCTTACGATCTAGCGGGGACTCCTACGAGCAGTACTTC
many	TRBV20-1	17	TRBJ2-3	TRBD1	CSSTGTGEGWSTDTQYF	TGCAGTTCAACCGGGACAGGGGAAGGTTGGTCCACAGATACGCAGTATTTT
-	TRBV24-1	14	TRBJ2-5	TRBD1	CATSERTGQETQYF	TGTGCCACCAGTGAGAGGACAGGCCAAGAGACCCAGTACTTC
many	TRBV30	11	TRBJ1-1	-	CAWKQNTEAFF	TGTGCCTGGAAACAGAACACTGAAGCTTTCTTT
-	TRBV6-2/TRBV6-3	17	TRBJ1-1	TRBD1	CASRGQGGAGMNTEAFF	TGTGCCAGCAGGGGACAGGGAGGAGCGGGGATGAACACTGAAGCTTTCTTT
many	TRBV20-1	16	TRBJ2-6	-	CSASDYAPSGANVLTF	TGCAGTGCTTCCGATTACGCCCCCTCTGGGGCCAACGTCCTGACTTTC
many	TRBV2	13	TRBJ2-7	-	CASSEGIWAEQYF	TGTGCCAGCAGTGAAGGGATCTGGGCCGAGCAGTACTTC
-	TRBV6-1	17	TRBJ1-5	-	CASSGARGRYSNQPQHF	TGTGCCAGCAGTGGCGCAAGGGGACGATATAGCAATCAGCCCCAGCATTTT
once	TRBV20-1	14	TRBJ1-5	TRBD1	CSAGGQGPNQPQHF	TGCAGTGCTGGAGGACAGGGACCCAATCAGCCCCAGCATTTT
many	TRBV6-7	19	TRBJ1-5	-	CASSYSGAYSEGGNQPQHF	TGTGCCAGCAGTTACTCGGGGGCGTACAGTGAGGGTGGCAATCAGCCCCAGCATTTT
many	TRBV9	13	TRBJ1-1	-	CASSAGPGTEAFF	TGTGCCAGCAGCGCAGGGCCGGGCACTGAAGCTTTCTTT
-	TRBV6-1	16	TRBJ2-5	TRBD2	CASSEWTSRNGQTQYF	TGTGCCAGCAGTGAATGGACTAGTCGAAATGGGCAGACCCAGTACTTC
many	TRBV10-3	11	TRBJ1-2	-	CAAGGIRGYTF	TGTGCCGCCGGGGGGATCAGGGGCTACACCTTC
-	TRBV12-3/TRBV12-4	15	TRBJ1-2	-	CASSRTTTDGDGYTF	TGTGCCAGCAGTCGAACCACCACGGACGGAGATGGCTACACCTTC
many	TRBV12-3/TRBV12-4	14	TRBJ2-2	-	CASSPTLGTGELFF	TGTGCCAGCAGCCCCACGCTGGGCACCGGGGAGCTGTTTTTT
many	TRBV4-1	15	TRBJ1-2	-	CASSQDPGQTYGYTF	TGCGCCAGCAGCCAAGACCCGGGACAAACATATGGCTACACCTTC
-	TRBV6-1	15	TRBJ1-5	TRBD1	CASSPDGRGFQPQHF	TGTGCCAGCAGTCCAGACGGCAGGGGGTTTCAGCCCCAGCATTTT
many	TRBV11-1	15	TRBJ2-3	TRBD2	CASSARTSGDDTQYF	TGTGCCAGCAGCGCCCGGACTAGCGGGGATGATACGCAGTATTTT
many	TRBV12-3/TRBV12-4	13	TRBJ2-5	-	CASSVTGLETQYF	TGTGCCAGCAGTGTAACAGGGCTCGAGACCCAGTACTTC
few	TRBV3-1	13	TRBJ1-2	-	CASSLGEFYGYTF	TGTGCCAGCAGCCTCGGGGAGTTCTATGGCTACACCTTC
many	TRBV5-4	15	TRBJ2-3	TRBD1	CASSLRTGGTDTQYF	TGTGCCAGCAGCTTGAGGACAGGGGGCACAGATACGCAGTATTTT
many	TRBV30	13	TRBJ2-5	TRBD2	CAWSVRGGETQYF	TGTGCCTGGAGTGTACGGGGGGGGGAGACCCAGTACTTC
-	TRBV28	15	TRBJ2-5	TRBD1	CASSDRDRTQETQYF	TGTGCCAGCAGCGATCGGGACAGGACCCAAGAGACCCAGTACTTC
few	TRBV12-3/TRBV12-4	14	TRBJ1-1	TRBD1	CASTMTGMNTEAFF	TGTGCCAGCACCATGACAGGGATGAACACTGAAGCTTTCTTT